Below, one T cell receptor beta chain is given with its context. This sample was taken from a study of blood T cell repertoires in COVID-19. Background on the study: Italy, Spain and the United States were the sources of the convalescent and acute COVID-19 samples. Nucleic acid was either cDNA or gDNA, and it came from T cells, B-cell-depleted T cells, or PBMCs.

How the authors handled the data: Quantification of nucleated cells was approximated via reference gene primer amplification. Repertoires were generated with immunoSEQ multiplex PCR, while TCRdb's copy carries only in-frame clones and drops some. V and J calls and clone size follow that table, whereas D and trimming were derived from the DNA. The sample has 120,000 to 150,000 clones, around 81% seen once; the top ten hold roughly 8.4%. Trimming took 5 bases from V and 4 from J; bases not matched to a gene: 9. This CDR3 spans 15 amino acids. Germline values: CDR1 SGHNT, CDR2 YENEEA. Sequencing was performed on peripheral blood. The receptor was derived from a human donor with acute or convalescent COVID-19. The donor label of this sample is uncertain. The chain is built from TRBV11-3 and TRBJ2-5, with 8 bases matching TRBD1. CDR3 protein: CASSPRTGIGETQYF. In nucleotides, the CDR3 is TGTGCCAGCAGCCCACGGACAGGGATAGGAGAGACCCAGTACTTC. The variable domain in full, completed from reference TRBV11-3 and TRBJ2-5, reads EAGVVQSPRYKIIEKKQPVAFWCNPISGHNTLYWYLQNLGQGPELLIRYENEEAVDDSQLPKDRFSAERLKGVDSTLKIQPAELGDSAVYLCASSPRTGIGETQYFGPGTRLLVL.